This T cell receptor beta chain was recorded in a study of regulatory T cells in long-lasting Graves disease. The ends were cut back, 5 bases at V and 1 base at J, with 17 bases in the middle. The CDR3 is 15 amino acids. Germline assignment: CDR1 SQVTM and CDR2 ANQGSEA. Indicated time point: newly diagnosed GD, antithyroid drugs for less than 3 months. Construction of the TCR library relied on RNA isolated from PBMCs. Building of the TCR beta libraries involved iRepertoire HTBI primers and Arm-PCR of CDR3 regions. From the multiplex PCR reads, TCRdb called clonotypes with MiXCR, one entry per CDR3 protein. The data show hundreds of thousands of distinct CDR3 sequences, with about 16% seen just once and roughly 25% held by the top ten. This clonotype was seen many times. These data were also filed under a second study, of T cells in Graves' hyperthyroidism and ophthalmopathy. This second study notes: A 13 V-J signature model discriminated ophthalmopathy versus stable hyperthyroidism.

The V and J genes are TRBV29-1 and TRBJ1-2; D is unresolved. Source: peripheral blood mononuclear cells (PBMCs), taken at new diagnosis, from a patient treated with antithyroid drugs. This sequence was found in a woman aged 35 to 60 with Graves disease. The CDR3 protein is CSVQTQFPVNYGYTF. DNA of the CDR3: TGCAGCGTTCAAACCCAATTCCCAGTTAACTATGGCTACACCTTC.